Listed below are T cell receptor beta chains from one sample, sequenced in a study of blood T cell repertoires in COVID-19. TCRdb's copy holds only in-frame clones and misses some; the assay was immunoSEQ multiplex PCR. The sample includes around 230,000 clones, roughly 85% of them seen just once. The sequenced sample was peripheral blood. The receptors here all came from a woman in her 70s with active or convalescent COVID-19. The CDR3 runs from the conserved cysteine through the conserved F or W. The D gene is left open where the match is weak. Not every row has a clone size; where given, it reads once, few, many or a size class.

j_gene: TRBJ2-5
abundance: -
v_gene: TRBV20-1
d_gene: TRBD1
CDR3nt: TGCAGTGCTAGTGGACAGGGTAACCAAGAGACCCAGTACTTC
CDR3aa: CSASGQGNQETQYF

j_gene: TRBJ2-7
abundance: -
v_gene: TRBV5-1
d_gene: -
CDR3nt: TGCGCCAGCAGCTTGGCCCCCGGGACTTTCTACGAGCAGTACTTC
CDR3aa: CASSLAPGTFYEQYF

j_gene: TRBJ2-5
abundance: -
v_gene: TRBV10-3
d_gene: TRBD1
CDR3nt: TGTGCCACCGGGGACAGGGAAGAGACCCAGTACTTC
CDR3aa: CATGDREETQYF

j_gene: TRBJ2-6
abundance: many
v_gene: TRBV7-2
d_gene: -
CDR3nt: TGTGCCAGCAGCAAAACGGTCGGGACTGGGGCCAACGTCCTGACTTTC
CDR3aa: CASSKTVGTGANVLTF

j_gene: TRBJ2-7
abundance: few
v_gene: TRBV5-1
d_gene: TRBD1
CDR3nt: TGCGCCAGCAGCTCGGCGACAGGGGGCTACGAGCAGTACTTC
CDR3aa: CASSSATGGYEQYF

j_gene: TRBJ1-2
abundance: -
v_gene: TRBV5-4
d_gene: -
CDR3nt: TGTGCCAGCAGCCGACCGACGGGGGGAGATGGCTACACCTTC
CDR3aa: CASSRPTGGDGYTF

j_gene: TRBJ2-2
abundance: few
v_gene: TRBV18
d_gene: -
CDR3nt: TGTGCCAGCTGCCCGGGGATCGGGGAGCTGTTTTTT
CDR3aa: CASCPGIGELFF

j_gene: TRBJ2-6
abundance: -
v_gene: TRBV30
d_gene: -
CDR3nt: TGTGCCTGGGCGCAGTCTGGGGCCAACGTCCTGACTTTC
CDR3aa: CAWAQSGANVLTF

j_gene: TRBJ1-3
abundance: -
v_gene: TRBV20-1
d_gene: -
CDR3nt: TGCAGTGCTAGTTGGTCGGGGATTGGAAACACCATATATTTT
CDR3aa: CSASWSGIGNTIYF

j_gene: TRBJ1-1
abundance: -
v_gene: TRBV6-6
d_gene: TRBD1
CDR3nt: TGTGCCAGCAGTTTCGGACAGGCCACTGAAGCTTTCTTT
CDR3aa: CASSFGQATEAFF

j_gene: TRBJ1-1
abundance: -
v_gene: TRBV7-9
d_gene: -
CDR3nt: TGTGCCAGCAGCTTAGCGAACAGCCGGAACGCTGAAGCTTTCTTT
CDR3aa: CASSLANSRNAEAFF

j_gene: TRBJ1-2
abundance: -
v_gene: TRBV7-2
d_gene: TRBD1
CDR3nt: TGTGCCAGCAGCTCGGGACAGGTCTATGGCTACACCTTC
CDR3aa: CASSSGQVYGYTF

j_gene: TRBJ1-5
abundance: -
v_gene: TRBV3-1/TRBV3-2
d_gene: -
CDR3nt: TGTGCCAGCAGCCAAGAAGCAAATCAGCCCCAGCATTTT
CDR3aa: CASSQEANQPQHF

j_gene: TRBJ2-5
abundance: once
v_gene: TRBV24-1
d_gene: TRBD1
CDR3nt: TGTGCCACCAGTAGGACAGGGGTTGGAGAGACCCAGTACTTC
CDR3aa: CATSRTGVGETQYF

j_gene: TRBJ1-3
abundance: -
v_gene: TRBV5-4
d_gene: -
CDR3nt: TGTGCCATGCACAGTTTGAACTCTGGAAACACCATATATTTT
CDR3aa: CAMHSLNSGNTIYF

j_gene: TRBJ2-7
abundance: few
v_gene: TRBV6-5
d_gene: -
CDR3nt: TGTGCCAGCAGTTCAACGAATAGCCGTTTCTACGAGCAGTACTTC
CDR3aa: CASSSTNSRFYEQYF

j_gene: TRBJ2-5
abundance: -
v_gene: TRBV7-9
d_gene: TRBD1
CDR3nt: TGTGCCAGCAGCTTACGGACAGGGGGCCGCATTGACCAAGAGACCCAGTACTTC
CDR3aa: CASSLRTGGRIDQETQYF

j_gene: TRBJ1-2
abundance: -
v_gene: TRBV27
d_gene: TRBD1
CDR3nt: TGTGCCTGTGGACAGGGGCTCTATGGCTACACCTTC
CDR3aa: CACGQGLYGYTF

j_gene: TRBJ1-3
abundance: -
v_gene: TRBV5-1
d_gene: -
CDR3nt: TGCGCCAGCAGCCTCGAGCGGGGAAGCACCATATATTTT
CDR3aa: CASSLERGSTIYF

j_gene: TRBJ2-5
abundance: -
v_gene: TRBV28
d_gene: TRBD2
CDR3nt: TGTGCCAGCAGTCTGGCAGGGGCGGGAGGCCCACAAGAGACCCAGTACTTC
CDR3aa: CASSLAGAGGPQETQYF

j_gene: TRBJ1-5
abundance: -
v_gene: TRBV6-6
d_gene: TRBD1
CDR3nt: TGTGCCAGCAGTTACATTACAGGGGATCAGCCCCAGCATTTT
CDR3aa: CASSYITGDQPQHF

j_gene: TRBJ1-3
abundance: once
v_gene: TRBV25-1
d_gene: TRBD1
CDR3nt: TGTGCCAGCAGTGCGGGACAGGGGCCTGGAAACACCATATATTTT
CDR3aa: CASSAGQGPGNTIYF

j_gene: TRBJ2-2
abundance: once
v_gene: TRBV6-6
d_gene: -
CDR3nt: TGTGCCAGCAGTTATTCAGGGGTACACACCGGGGAGCTGTTTTTT
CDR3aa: CASSYSGVHTGELFF

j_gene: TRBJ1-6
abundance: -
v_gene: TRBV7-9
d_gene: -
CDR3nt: TGTGCCAGCAGCCTAGGAGGCGTTAGGTCACCCCTCCACTTT
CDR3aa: CASSLGGVRSPLHF

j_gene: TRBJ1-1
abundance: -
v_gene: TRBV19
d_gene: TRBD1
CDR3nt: TGTGCCAGTAGGCTACAGGGGGATACTGAAGCTTTCTTT
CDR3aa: CASRLQGDTEAFF

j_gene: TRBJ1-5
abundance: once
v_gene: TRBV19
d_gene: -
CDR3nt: TGTGCCAGTAGTGGCCGACCTGGGCAGCCCCATCAGCCCCAGCATTTT
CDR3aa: CASSGRPGQPHQPQHF

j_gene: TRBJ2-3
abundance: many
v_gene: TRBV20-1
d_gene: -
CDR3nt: TGCAGTACCCAAGTTCAGGATACGCAGTATTTT
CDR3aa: CSTQVQDTQYF

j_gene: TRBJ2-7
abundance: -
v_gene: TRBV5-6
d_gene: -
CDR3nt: TGTGTCGACAGGAGCTCCTACGAGCAGTACTTC
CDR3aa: CVDRSSYEQYF

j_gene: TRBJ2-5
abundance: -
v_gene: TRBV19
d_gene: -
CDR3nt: TGTGCCAGTGGTAACAGGGCTGGAGAGACCCAGTACTTC
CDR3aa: CASGNRAGETQYF

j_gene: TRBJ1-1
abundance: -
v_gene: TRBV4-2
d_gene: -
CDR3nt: TGTGCCAGCAGCCAAGATTCTGGGTGGAGGAACACTGAAGCTTTCTTT
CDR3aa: CASSQDSGWRNTEAFF

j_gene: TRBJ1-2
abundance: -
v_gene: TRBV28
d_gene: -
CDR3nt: TGTGCCAGCAGTTTATCCGGTAATTCACAGGGCTACACCTTC
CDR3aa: CASSLSGNSQGYTF

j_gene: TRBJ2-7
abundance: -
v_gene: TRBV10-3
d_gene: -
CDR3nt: TGTGCCATCAGTGAGTCGGCGGGTTACGAGCAGTACTTC
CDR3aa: CAISESAGYEQYF

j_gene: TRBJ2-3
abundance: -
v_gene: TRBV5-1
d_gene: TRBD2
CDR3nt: TGCGCCAGCCAACCCCTAGCGGATCCCACAGATACGCAGTATTTT
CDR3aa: CASQPLADPTDTQYF

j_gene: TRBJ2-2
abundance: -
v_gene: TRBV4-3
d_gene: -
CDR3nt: TGCGCCAGCAGCTTGGCCGGGACGAACACCGGGGAGCTGTTTTTT
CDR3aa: CASSLAGTNTGELFF

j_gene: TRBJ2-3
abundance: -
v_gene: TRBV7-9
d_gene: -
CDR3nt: TGTGCCAGCAGGCTACGGCGCTTTGGGAGTACGACAGATACGCAGTATTTT
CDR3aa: CASRLRRFGSTTDTQYF

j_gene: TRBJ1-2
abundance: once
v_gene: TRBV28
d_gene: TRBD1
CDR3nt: TGTGCCAGCACCCTACTCCGGGACAGGGGTAAGGGCTACACCTTC
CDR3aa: CASTLLRDRGKGYTF

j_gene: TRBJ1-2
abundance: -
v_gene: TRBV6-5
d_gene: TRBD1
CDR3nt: TGTGCCAGCAGACGGGACAGGGTCATTGGTGGCTACACCTTC
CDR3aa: CASRRDRVIGGYTF

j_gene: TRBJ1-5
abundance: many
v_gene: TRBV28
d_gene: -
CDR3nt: TGTGCCAGCAGTTTTGGGGCCGGTTATGAGCCCCAGCATTTT
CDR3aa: CASSFGAGYEPQHF

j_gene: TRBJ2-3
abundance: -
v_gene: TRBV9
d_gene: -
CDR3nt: TGTGCCAGCAGCAAATCGGGACTTCCAGATACGCAGTATTTT
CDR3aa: CASSKSGLPDTQYF

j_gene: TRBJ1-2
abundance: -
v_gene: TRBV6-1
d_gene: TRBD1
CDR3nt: TGTGCCAGCAGTGAACGGGACAGCTATGGCTACACCTTC
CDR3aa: CASSERDSYGYTF

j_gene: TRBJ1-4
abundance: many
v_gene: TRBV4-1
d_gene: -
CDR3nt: TGCGCCAGCAGCCAAGTCTGGGGGCTGGATAATGAAAAACTGTTTTTT
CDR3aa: CASSQVWGLDNEKLFF

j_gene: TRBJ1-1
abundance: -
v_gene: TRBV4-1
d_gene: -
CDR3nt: TGCGCCAGCAGCCCCACACCGGGGTCCCTTATGAACACTGAAGCTTTCTTT
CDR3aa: CASSPTPGSLMNTEAFF

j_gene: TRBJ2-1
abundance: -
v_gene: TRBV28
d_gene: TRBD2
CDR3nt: TGTGCCAGCAGTTCGCATGCGGGGCGGGAGCGGGGGAATGAGCAGTTCTTC
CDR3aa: CASSSHAGRERGNEQFF

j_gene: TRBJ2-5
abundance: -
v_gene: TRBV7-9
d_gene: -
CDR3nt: TGTGCCAGCAGCTTAGCTCGGACAGTTCAAGAGACCCAGTACTTC
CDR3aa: CASSLARTVQETQYF

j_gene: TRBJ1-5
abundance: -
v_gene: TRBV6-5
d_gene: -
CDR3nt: TGTGTTCGCGGGGGGGCGAATCAGCCCCAGCATTTT
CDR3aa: CVRGGANQPQHF

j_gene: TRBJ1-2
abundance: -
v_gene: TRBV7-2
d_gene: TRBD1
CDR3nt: TGTGCCAGCAGCTTAGGGGACAGGGGGCAAGGAGGCTACACCTTC
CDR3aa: CASSLGDRGQGGYTF

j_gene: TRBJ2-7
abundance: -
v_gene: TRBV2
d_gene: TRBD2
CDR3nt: TGTGCCAGCAGTACCTTCGGGGGGGTCGAGCAGTACTTC
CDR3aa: CASSTFGGVEQYF

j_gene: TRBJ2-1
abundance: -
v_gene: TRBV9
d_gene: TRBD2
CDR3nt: TGTGCCAGCAGCGTAGGTGGGAGCGGGGGCCACAATGAGCAGTTCTTC
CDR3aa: CASSVGGSGGHNEQFF

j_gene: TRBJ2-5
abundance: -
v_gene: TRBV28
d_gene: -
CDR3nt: TGTGCCAGCAGTTCCCCCCTGATAAGAGGGACCCAGTACTTC
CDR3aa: CASSSPLIRGTQYF

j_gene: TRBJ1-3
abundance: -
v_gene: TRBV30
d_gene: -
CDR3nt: TGTGCCTGGAGTGTGGCCTCTGGAAACACCATATATTTT
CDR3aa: CAWSVASGNTIYF

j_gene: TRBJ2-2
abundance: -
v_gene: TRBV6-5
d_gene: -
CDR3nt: TGTGCCAGCAGTTACGCGGCAGCCAGTAACACCGGGGAGCTGTTTTTT
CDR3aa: CASSYAAASNTGELFF

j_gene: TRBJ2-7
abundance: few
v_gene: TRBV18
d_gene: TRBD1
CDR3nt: TGTGCCAGCTCACCCGGACAGGGGGACGCCTACGAGCAGTACTTC
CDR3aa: CASSPGQGDAYEQYF

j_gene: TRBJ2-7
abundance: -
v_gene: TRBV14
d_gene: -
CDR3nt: TGTGCCAGCAGCCAAGGCGTGGGAGCCGAGCAGTACTTC
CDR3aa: CASSQGVGAEQYF

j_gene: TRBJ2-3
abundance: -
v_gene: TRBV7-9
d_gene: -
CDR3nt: TGTGCCAGCAGCTTCGTTGCGGGGGCAGGCGATACGCAGTATTTT
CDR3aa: CASSFVAGAGDTQYF

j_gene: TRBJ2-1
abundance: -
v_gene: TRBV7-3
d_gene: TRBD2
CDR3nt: TGTGCCAGCAGCTTATCGTCGGGGGGGACCGGTAATGAGCAGTTCTTC
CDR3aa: CASSLSSGGTGNEQFF

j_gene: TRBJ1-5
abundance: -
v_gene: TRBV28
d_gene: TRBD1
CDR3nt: TGTGCCAGCAGTCCACCAAAACAGGGGGCCGGTCAGCCCCAGCATTTT
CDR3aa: CASSPPKQGAGQPQHF

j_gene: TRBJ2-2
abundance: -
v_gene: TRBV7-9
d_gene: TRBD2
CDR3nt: TGTGCCACCGGTTTCCTAGCGGGTCAGGTCGGGGAGCTGTTTTTT
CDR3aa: CATGFLAGQVGELFF

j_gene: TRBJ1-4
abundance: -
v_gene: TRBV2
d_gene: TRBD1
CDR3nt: TGTGCCAGCAGTTCCGGGACAGGGAAAGAAAAACTGTTTTTT
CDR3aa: CASSSGTGKEKLFF

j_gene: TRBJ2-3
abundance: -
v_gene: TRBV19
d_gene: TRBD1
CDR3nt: TGTGCCAGTAGTGGTGAAAGGGGGCGCGTAACGCAGTATTTT
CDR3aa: CASSGERGRVTQYF

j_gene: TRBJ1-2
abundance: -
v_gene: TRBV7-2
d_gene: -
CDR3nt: TGTGCCAGCAGCTCGAGAGGGGGGGATGGCTACACCTTC
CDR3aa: CASSSRGGDGYTF